The 17 T cell receptor beta chains below come from one sample, sequenced in a study of T cells in Graves' hyperthyroidism and ophthalmopathy. Amplification targeted TCR beta CDR3 regions from RNA transcripts. HTBI primers were the set used in a first-round RT-PCR of the TCR CDR3. TCRdb recomputed calls from the multiplex PCR reads with MiXCR, one row per CDR3 protein. Of roughly 700,000 distinct CDR3 sequences listed, 15% to 20% were seen once; the top ten hold 15%. Sequences were obtained from blood. All receptors derive from a middle-aged man with Graves' hyperthyroidism.

The J gene is TRBJ2-7, the V gene TRBV19, with D perhaps matching TRBD1 or TRBD2 (5 bases each). Trimming removed 3 bases at V and 3 bases at J, with 6 bases between. The CDR3 consists of 12 residues. Germline V gives CDR1 LNHDA, CDR2 SQIVND (reference sequence). CDR3 sequence (DNA): TGTGCCAGTAGTATGGGGGTCTACGAGCAGTACTTC. The encoded protein is CASSMGVYEQYF. Based on the CDR3 plus reference TRBV19 and TRBJ2-7, the full variable domain is DGGITQSPKYLFRKEGQNVTLSCEQNLNHDAMYWYRQDPGQGLRLIYYSQIVNDFQKGDIAEGYSVSREKKESFPLTVTSAQKNPTAFYLCASSMGVYEQYFGPGTRLTVT.

This rearrangement joins TRBV7-2 to TRBJ2-7; a weak D match, TRBD1 (5 bases). Trimming removed 6 bases at V and 0 bases at J, with 12 bases between. Germline V CDR1 and CDR2: SGHTA, FQGNSA. The CDR3 is 14 amino acids. The CDR3 DNA follows: TGTGCCAGCAGTCCAGGGTCGAGCTCCTACGAGCAGTACTTC. As protein: CASSPGSSSYEQYF.

The gene calls are TRBV29-1 and TRBJ1-1; D possibly corresponds to TRBD1 (5 bases). CDR1 and CDR2 from the germline V gene are SQVTM and ANQGSEA. Trimming shortened V by 4 bases and J by 5 bases, and 20 bases separated the two germline ends. This CDR3 region has 15 residues. DNA of the CDR3: TGCAGCGTTGTCCCATTGGGGGGGTCTGCAACTGAAGCTTTCTTT. Its translation is CSVVPLGGSATEAFF.

This clonotype was observed at least ten times. This chain connects TRBV29-1 to TRBJ2-1; TRBD2 agrees at 11 bases. V lost 7 bases and J lost 3; bases outside the gene matches: 2. Germline values: CDR1 SQVTM, CDR2 ANQGSEA. This CDR3 has 13 amino acids. The CDR3 DNA reads as TGCAGCGCGGGACTAGCGGTCTACAATGAGCAGTTCTTC. Its translation is CSAGLAVYNEQFF.

V gene TRBV19 combines with J gene TRBJ1-5; possibly TRBD1 for D (6 bases). Germline values: CDR1 LNHDA, CDR2 SQIVND (reference sequence). The CDR3 consists of 13 residues. V was cut by 5 bases and J by 7 bases, with 12 bases left in between. The CDR3 DNA reads as TGTGCCAGTAGTGTGGACAGCATACAGCCCCAGCATTTT. It specifies CASSVDSIQPQHF.

On this clonotype itself: A much larger clone is a single base away; this may be a read error. The rearrangement joins TRBV28 to TRBJ1-4; the D is unclear. Germline values: CDR1 MDHEN, CDR2 SYDVKM. The CDR3 length is 14 residues. CDR3: CAGSLAGMNEKLFF. The CDR3 DNA sequence: TGTGCCGGCAGTTTAGCTGGGATGAATGAAAAACTGTTTTTT.

This clonotype was seen repeatedly, ten times or more. CDR3 sequence reads: CASSSPFIGHTEAFF. For the CDR3, the DNA is TGTGCCAGCAGCTCCCCCTTTATAGGGCACACTGAAGCTTTCTTT. V is TRBV28 and J is TRBJ1-1; D gene unclear. The V and J ends lost 6 bases and 3 bases respectively, with 17 bases between them. This CDR3 comprises 15 residues. The V gene's germline CDR1 is MDHEN and CDR2 SYDVKM.

The chain employs TRBV4-1 and TRBJ2-7; D perhaps matches TRBD1 (5 bases). The ends were cut back, 0 bases at V and 3 bases at J, with 9 bases in the middle. In germline, CDR1 is MGHRA, CDR2 YSYEKL. The CDR3 has 14 amino acids. The CDR3 DNA reads as TGCGCCAGCAGCCAAGAGGCCAGGGACTACGAGCAGTACTTC. It is translated as CASSQEARDYEQYF.

The chain has TRBV6-1 and TRBJ1-1; D might be TRBD1 (5 bases). The germline CDR1 and CDR2 sequences are MNHNS and SASEGT. The CDR3 has 15 amino acids. Trimming shortened V by 6 bases and J by 3 bases, and 17 bases separated the two germline ends. The CDR3 sequence: CASREREGGDTEAFF. The DNA of the CDR3 is TGTGCCAGCAGGGAGCGGGAGGGAGGGGACACTGAAGCTTTCTTT.

A word on this clonotype: This may be a read error: a much more frequent sequence differs by one nucleotide. The chain is built from TRBV6-9 and TRBJ1-2; D unresolved. CDR1 MNHGY and CDR2 SVAAGI come from the germline V gene. Trimming removed 3 bases from V and 0 bases from J, with 8 bases in between. The CDR3 length is 14 residues. In nucleotides, the CDR3 is TGTGCCAGCAGTTACGCGTCAGCTAACTATGGCTACACCTTC. Translated, it gives CASSYASANYGYTF.

This clonotype appeared many times. CDR3 in DNA: TGTGCCAGCAATGGACAGGGTACTTGGTTCTTC. Translation: CASNGQGTWFF. The chain carries TRBV6-1 and TRBJ2-1; 8 nucleotides match TRBD1. In germline, CDR1 is MNHNS, CDR2 SASEGT. The CDR3 is made up of 11 amino acids. V was clipped by 7 bases and J by 15 bases; unmatched bases: 8.

In its sample, this clonotype was seen many times. This chain uses TRBV27 with TRBJ2-5; D remains unclear. CDR3 length equals 14 residues. Trimming removed 3 bases at V and 7 bases at J, with 15 bases between. Germline V gene lookup returns CDR1 MNHEY and CDR2 SMNVEV (reference sequence). CDR3 sequence: CASSFQASRGTQYF. CDR3 nucleotide sequence: TGTGCCAGCAGTTTCCAGGCTAGTCGTGGGACCCAGTACTTC.

This clonotype was detected only a few times. The genes are TRBV28 and TRBJ2-2; the match to TRBD2 covers 10 bases. Germline CDR1 MDHEN, CDR2 SYDVKM. With 7 bases clipped from V and 7 bases from J, the junction kept 6 bases outside the gene matches. This CDR3 is built from 14 residues. CDR3 sequence reads: CASTAGGPIGELFF. CDR3 bases: TGTGCCAGCACAGCGGGAGGGCCGATCGGGGAGCTGTTTTTT.

This chain connects TRBV29-1 to TRBJ1-2; tentative D call: TRBD1 (6 bases). V was shortened by 6 bases and J by 2 bases, with 13 bases between the two germline ends. This CDR3 is built from 13 residues. Per the germline V gene, CDR1 is SQVTM and CDR2 is ANQGSEA. CDR3 sequence reads: CSVLGGQNYGYTF. The DNA of the CDR3 is TGCAGCGTGTTAGGGGGGCAGAACTATGGCTACACCTTC.

This clonotype was recorded a few times. J is TRBJ1-1 and V is TRBV5-6; 9 bases are shared with TRBD1. The CDR3 is 16 amino acids. The ends lost 0 bases at V and 7 bases at J; junction bases unmatched: 10. The germline V gene encodes CDR1 SGHDT and CDR2 YYEEEE. The CDR3 here is CASSLATQGAISEAFF. In DNA form, the CDR3 reads TGTGCCAGCAGCTTGGCCACACAGGGGGCGATCAGTGAAGCTTTCTTT.

This clonotype was recorded many times. The CDR3 DNA follows: TGTGCCATCAGCGCCGGGACTAGCGCAAAAAGGGAGACCCAGTACTTC. Encoded protein: CAISAGTSAKRETQYF. The chain recombines TRBV10-3 with TRBJ2-5; 10 bases agree with TRBD2. Per germline, CDR1 ENHRY and CDR2 SYGVKD. V lost 6 bases and J lost 5; bases outside the gene matches: 12. The CDR3 is 16 amino acids.

This clonotype was counted between two and nine times. V is TRBV6-1 and J is TRBJ2-1; D is uncertain. Germline values: CDR1 MNHNS, CDR2 SASEGT. The length of the CDR3 is 15 residues. The V end was cut by 7 bases, the J end by 7 bases, with 20 bases between. The DNA for the CDR3 is TGTGCCAGCACGAAGGAATCCCTCAGTTGGAATGAGCAGTTCTTC. It is translated as CASTKESLSWNEQFF.